These 26 T cell receptor beta chains were all obtained from the same sample, sequenced in a study of blood T cell repertoires in COVID-19. Here immunoSEQ multiplex PCR was the method, and the copy in TCRdb shows in-frame clones only, minus some. The table lists more than 80,000 clones, 70% to 75% of them singletons, with 0.9% in the top ten. The sequenced material came from peripheral blood. Every receptor here comes from a human donor with acute or convalescent COVID-19. The donor label of this sample is uncertain.

The rearrangement joins TRBV6-5 to TRBJ1-2; 7 bases are a match to TRBD1. V lost 2 bases to trimming and J lost 4 bases; unmatched junction nucleotides: 7. The CDR3 length is 15 residues. Germline values: CDR1 MNHEY, CDR2 SVGAGI. CDR3 residues: CASSYAGQSSYGYTF. The CDR3, as DNA: TGTGCCAGCAGTTACGCGGGACAGTCATCCTATGGCTACACCTTC.

The chain combines TRBV9 with TRBJ2-3, with TRBD1 matching 9 bases. Germline values: CDR1 SGDLS, CDR2 YYNGEE. This CDR3 is built from 14 residues. V shed 4 bases and J 4 bases; nucleotides not matched to a gene: 4. The CDR3 sequence is CASSRGQGPDTQYF. CDR3 nucleotide sequence: TGTGCCAGCAGCAGGGGACAGGGACCAGATACGCAGTATTTT.

There are many counts of this clone. The genes are TRBV24-1 and TRBJ2-3, with D perhaps TRBD1 (6 bases). Germline V gene lookup returns CDR1 KGHDR and CDR2 SFDVKD. The CDR3 extends over 16 amino acids. The germline V and J ends were trimmed by 4 bases and 1 base, with 14 bases remaining between them. This chain's CDR3 is CATSDPQGRGTDTQYF. The CDR3 DNA sequence: TGTGCCACCAGTGACCCACAGGGACGCGGCACAGATACGCAGTATTTT.

This clone was recorded a few times. The chain has TRBV3-1 (or the pseudogene TRBV3-2) and TRBJ1-1; tentative D call: TRBD1 (5 bases). The V end was cut by 5 bases, the J end by 4 bases, with 11 bases between. The CDR3 consists of 13 residues. In germline, CDR1 is LGHDT, CDR2 YNNKEL (reference sequence). CDR3 amino acids: CASSNIDSTEAFF. CDR3 nucleotide sequence: TGTGCCAGCAGCAATATCGACAGCACTGAAGCTTTCTTT.

The genes are TRBV28 and TRBJ2-3; the match to TRBD1 covers 11 bases. This CDR3 has 15 amino acids. Germline V lookup: CDR1 MDHEN, CDR2 SYDVKM. With V trimmed by 5 bases and J by 6 bases, 7 bases remained unmatched. The DNA of the CDR3 is TGTGCCAGCAGTGCCCGGGACAGGGGGATGGATACGCAGTATTTT. Translating it yields CASSARDRGMDTQYF.

The J gene is TRBJ2-5, the V gene TRBV7-9, with TRBD2 identical over 8 bases. The V gene's germline CDR1 is SEHNR and CDR2 FQNEAQ (reference sequence). V trimming: 6 bases; J trimming: 4 bases; junction bases outside the gene matches: 10. The CDR3 totals 15 residues. The CDR3 is CASSSREGARETQYF. In nucleotides, the CDR3 is TGTGCCAGCAGTTCCCGGGAGGGCGCGCGAGAGACCCAGTACTTC.

This chain connects TRBV19 to TRBJ1-2, with TRBD1 as a possible D gene (6 bases). Trimming shortened V by 9 bases and J by 7 bases, and 21 bases separated the two germline ends. The CDR3 is made up of 14 amino acids. In germline, CDR1 is LNHDA, CDR2 SQIVND (reference sequence). CDR3 sequence: CASHPLTGITGYTF. CDR3 DNA sequence: TGTGCCAGCCATCCCCTAACAGGGATTACTGGCTACACCTTC.

This chain joins TRBV7-3 and TRBJ2-1, with TRBD1 matching over 7 bases. Germline V lookup: CDR1 SGHTA, CDR2 FQGTGA. The CDR3 extends over 15 amino acids. Trimming took 5 bases from V and 3 from J; bases not matched to a gene: 7. Here the CDR3 DNA reads TGTGCCAGCAGCCCAGGGGGACCCCTCTACAATGAGCAGTTCTTC. Its translation: CASSPGGPLYNEQFF.

V is TRBV12-3 or TRBV12-4 and J is TRBJ2-1; 9 positions agree with TRBD1. The length of the CDR3 is 13 residues. V was pared by 10 bases and J by 8 bases, with 9 bases of the junction left unmatched. The CDR3 spells CATRTGAGDEQFF. The DNA for the CDR3 is TGTGCCACCAGGACAGGGGCGGGCGATGAGCAGTTCTTC.

This chain uses TRBV10-2 with TRBJ1-1; the D is unclear. Trimming removed 2 bases from V and 5 bases from J, with 6 bases in between. CDR1 is WSHSY, CDR2 SAAADI, per germline. CDR3 length: 12 amino acids. CDR3: CASSEAGTEAFF. CDR3 bases: TGCGCCAGCAGTGAGGCCGGGACTGAAGCTTTCTTT.

The chain joins TRBV29-1 to TRBJ2-1; the match to TRBD2 covers 9 bases. The CDR3 contains 14 residues. V shed 7 bases and J 5 bases; nucleotides not matched to a gene: 9. Germline values: CDR1 SQVTM, CDR2 ANQGSEA. Here the CDR3 DNA reads TGCAGCGGGCAAACTAGCGGGCCGAACAATGAGCAGTTCTTC. This codes for CSGQTSGPNNEQFF.

The chain employs TRBV27 and TRBJ2-7; a weak D match, TRBD2 (6 bases). The CDR3 runs to 14 residues. Trimming left V 4 bases short and J 6 bases short, with 16 bases between. Germline CDR1 reads MNHEY; CDR2 reads SMNVEV (reference sequence). In DNA form, the CDR3 reads TGTGCCAGCAGTTCAAGGGACTCCCCCTCCGAGCAGTACGTC. This encodes CASSSRDSPSEQYV.

With respect to this clone: The junction shows a germline mismatch at one end, possibly a read error. This sequence joins TRBV13 and TRBJ2-1, with D tentatively TRBD1 (6 bases). The length of the CDR3 is 12 residues. The germline V gene encodes CDR1 PRHDT and CDR2 FYEKMQ (reference sequence). Written as DNA, the CDR3 is TGTGCCAGCAGCGTCGGACAGACCTTTCCGATCTTC. This translates into CASSVGQTFPIF.

The chain carries TRBV11-2 and TRBJ1-6; unclear D gene. CDR1 is SGHAT, CDR2 FQNNGV, per germline. The CDR3 contains 15 residues. V was trimmed by 3 bases and J by 9 bases, leaving 15 bases between them. The DNA for the CDR3 is TGTGCCAGCAGCTTTATAGGTGAAGGACTTTCACCCCTCCACTTT. It encodes CASSFIGEGLSPLHF.

The rearrangement joins TRBV5-1 to TRBJ1-4; 8 bases map to TRBD1. This CDR3 is built from 14 residues. In germline, CDR1 is SGHRS, CDR2 YFSETQ. The V gene end was trimmed by 1 base and the J gene end by 7 bases; junction bases not matched to a gene: 3. CDR3 in DNA: TGCGCCAGCAGCTTGACAGGGGGAGGTGAAAAACTGTTTTTT. Translating gives CASSLTGGGEKLFF.

This chain uses TRBV5-6 with TRBJ1-4, with a possible D match to TRBD1 (5 bases). Germline CDR1 reads SGHDT; CDR2 reads YYEEEE. Trimming cost V 0 bases and J 8 bases, with 14 bases left between them. The CDR3 has 15 amino acids. CDR3 sequence: CASSLGGRRSEKLFF. The DNA of the CDR3 is TGTGCCAGCAGCTTGGGGGGCAGGCGTTCAGAAAAACTGTTTTTT. The variable domain in full, completed from reference TRBV5-6 and TRBJ1-4, reads DAGVTQSPTHLIKTRGQQVTLRCSPKSGHDTVSWYQQALGQGPQFIFQYYEEEERQRGNFPDRFSGHQFPNYSSELNVNALLLGDSALYLCASSLGGRRSEKLFFGSGTQLSVL.

Details on this clone: At one end, the junction sequence differs from germline, possibly due to a read error. The chain recombines TRBV7-2 with TRBJ2-3, with 11 bases aligning to TRBD1. In germline, CDR1 is SGHTA, CDR2 FQGNSA. This CDR3 contains 15 residues. The CDR3 region has the DNA TGTGCCAGCAACTTAGGGACAGGGGGTTTGGATACGCAGTATTTT. Translated, it gives CASNLGTGGLDTQYF.

This clone has just one count. This rearrangement joins TRBV12-3 or TRBV12-4 to TRBJ1-6; D is unresolved. The V and J ends lost 1 base and 13 bases respectively, with 8 bases between them. This CDR3 region has 12 residues. The CDR3 region has the DNA TGTGCCAGCAGTTTAGGGGTGGGCCCCCTCCACTTT. Protein product: CASSLGVGPLHF.

The chain joins TRBV9 to TRBJ2-5; 9 bases map to TRBD1. The CDR3 spans 15 residues. CDR1 is SGDLS, CDR2 YYNGEE, per germline. V lost 3 bases, J lost 2 bases, and 5 bases stayed unmatched. The CDR3 is CASSGGTGPQETQYF. CDR3 nucleotides: TGTGCCAGCAGCGGAGGGACAGGGCCACAAGAGACCCAGTACTTC.

This chain uses TRBV7-9 with TRBJ1-2, with D perhaps matching TRBD1 (5 bases). V was trimmed by 3 bases and J by 1 base, leaving 9 bases between them. This CDR3 region has 14 residues. The germline gives CDR1 SEHNR, CDR2 FQNEAQ (reference sequence). CDR3 coding DNA: TGTGCCAGCAGCTTGGGGGGGAGTAACTATGGCTACACCTTC. It yields the protein CASSLGGSNYGYTF.

The chain joins TRBV25-1 to TRBJ1-6, with 10 bases matching TRBD1. Trimming removed 6 bases from V and 8 bases from J; junction bases left unmatched: 1. Germline values: CDR1 MGHDK, CDR2 SYGVNS. There are 13 residues in the CDR3. The CDR3 here is CASRGQGDSPLHF. The CDR3 DNA reads as TGTGCCAGCAGAGGACAGGGGGATTCACCCCTCCACTTT.

The chain joins TRBV5-5 to TRBJ1-2; 7 bases line up with TRBD1. J was trimmed by 2 bases and V by 4 bases; bases with no gene match: 8. This CDR3 comprises 15 residues. The germline CDR1 and CDR2 sequences are SGHKS and YYEKEE (reference sequence). Here the CDR3 DNA reads TGTGCCAGCAGCGACAGGGCCGCGGGCAACTATGGCTACACCTTC. It specifies CASSDRAAGNYGYTF.

This clone has only one observation. The chain employs TRBV6-4 and TRBJ1-6; TRBD1 matches 8 bases. This CDR3 region has 14 residues. The junction had 6 bases not matched to a gene; V was cut back by 6 bases and J by 8 bases. Germline V gene data show CDR1 as MRHNA and CDR2 as SNTAGT. The CDR3 region is CASSRTGLDSPLHF. The CDR3 DNA follows: TGTGCCAGCAGCAGGACAGGGCTAGATTCACCCCTCCACTTT.

The V gene is TRBV9, the J gene TRBJ2-1; 9 bases are shared with TRBD1. V trimming: 0 bases; J trimming: 3 bases; junction bases outside the gene matches: 1. Germline V gene data show CDR1 as SGDLS and CDR2 as YYNGEE. The CDR3 spans 15 residues. CDR3 coding DNA: TGTGCCAGCAGCGTAGTGACAGGGGGCTACAATGAGCAGTTCTTC. This encodes CASSVVTGGYNEQFF.

J is TRBJ2-7 and V is TRBV6-5; tentative D call: TRBD1 (5 bases). Trimming took 8 bases from V and 2 from J, leaving 13 bases between them. The CDR3 sequence is 13 residues long. Germline V gene data show CDR1 as MNHEY and CDR2 as SVGAGI. For the CDR3, the DNA is TGTGCCAGCGCCGAATGGGGCACCTACGAGCAGTACTTC. Its protein is CASAEWGTYEQYF.

The rearrangement links TRBV2 to TRBJ1-2; TRBD1 matches at 11 bases. The V gene's germline CDR1 is SNHLY and CDR2 FYNNEI. The CDR3 has 15 residues. V was pared by 5 bases and J by 2 bases, with 4 bases of the junction left unmatched. CDR3 sequence reads: CASSLDRGRNYGYTF. DNA for the CDR3: TGTGCCAGCAGTCTGGACAGGGGGCGCAACTATGGCTACACCTTC.